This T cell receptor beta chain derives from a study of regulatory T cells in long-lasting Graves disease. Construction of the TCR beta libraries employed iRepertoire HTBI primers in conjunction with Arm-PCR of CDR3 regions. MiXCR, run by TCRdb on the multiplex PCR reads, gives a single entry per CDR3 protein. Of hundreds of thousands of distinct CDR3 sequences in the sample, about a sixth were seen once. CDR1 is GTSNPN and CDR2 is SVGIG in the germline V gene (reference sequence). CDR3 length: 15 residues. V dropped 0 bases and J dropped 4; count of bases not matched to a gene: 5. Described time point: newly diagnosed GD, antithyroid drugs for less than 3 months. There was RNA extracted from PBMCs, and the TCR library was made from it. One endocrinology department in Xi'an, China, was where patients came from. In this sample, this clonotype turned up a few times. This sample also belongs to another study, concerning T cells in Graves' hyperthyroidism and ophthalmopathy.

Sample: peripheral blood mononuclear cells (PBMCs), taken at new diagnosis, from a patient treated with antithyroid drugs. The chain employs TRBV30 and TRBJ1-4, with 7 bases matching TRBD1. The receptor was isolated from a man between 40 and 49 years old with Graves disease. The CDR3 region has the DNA TGTGCCTGGAGTGTCTGGGACAGAAATAATGAAAAACTGTTTTTT. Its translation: CAWSVWDRNNEKLFF.